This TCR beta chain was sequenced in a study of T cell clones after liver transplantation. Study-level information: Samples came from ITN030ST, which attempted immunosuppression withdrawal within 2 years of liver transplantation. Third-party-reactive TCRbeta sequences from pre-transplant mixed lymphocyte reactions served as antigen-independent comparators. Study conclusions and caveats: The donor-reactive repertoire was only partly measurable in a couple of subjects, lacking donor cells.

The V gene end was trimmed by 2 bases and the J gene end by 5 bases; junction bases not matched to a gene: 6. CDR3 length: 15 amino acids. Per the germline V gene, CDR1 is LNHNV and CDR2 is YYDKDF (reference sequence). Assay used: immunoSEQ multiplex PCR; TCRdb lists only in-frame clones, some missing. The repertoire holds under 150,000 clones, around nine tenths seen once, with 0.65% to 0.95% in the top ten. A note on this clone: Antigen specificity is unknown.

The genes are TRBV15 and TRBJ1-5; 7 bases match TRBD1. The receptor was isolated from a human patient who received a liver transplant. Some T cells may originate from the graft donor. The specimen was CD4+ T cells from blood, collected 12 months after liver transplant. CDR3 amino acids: CATSRPGQIYQPQHF. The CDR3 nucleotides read TGTGCCACCAGCAGACCGGGACAGATTTATCAGCCCCAGCATTTT.